This is a list of T cell receptor beta chains from one sample in a study of identical twins. From the 5' RACE reads, TCRdb called clonotypes with MiXCR, one entry per CDR3 protein. The data show 200,000 to 300,000 distinct CDR3 sequences, roughly a tenth seen once. Sequencing was done on a sample of memory T cells sorted from blood. The receptors come from a man aged 50-59 years in good health. Both conserved end residues are part of each CDR3. The order of the fields is J gene, V gene, CDR3 protein.

j_gene: TRBJ1-1; v_gene: TRBV6-2/TRBV6-3; CDR3aa: CASSQGQVTEAFF
j_gene: TRBJ1-5; v_gene: TRBV20-1; CDR3aa: CSALDGGNQPQHF
j_gene: TRBJ1-5; v_gene: TRBV4-1; CDR3aa: CASSLRPSGNQPQHF
j_gene: TRBJ1-5; v_gene: TRBV28; CDR3aa: CASSAPSNQPQHF
j_gene: TRBJ2-7; v_gene: TRBV6-2/TRBV6-3; CDR3aa: CASRTLTGWYEQYF
j_gene: TRBJ2-3; v_gene: TRBV20-1; CDR3aa: CSAMAPSGGGWGGDTQYF
j_gene: TRBJ2-6; v_gene: TRBV21-1; CDR3aa: CASSKALTGASGANVLTF
j_gene: TRBJ2-1; v_gene: TRBV7-2; CDR3aa: CASSLFTGPNEQFF
j_gene: TRBJ2-1; v_gene: TRBV20-1; CDR3aa: CSASPDRVSYNEQFF
j_gene: TRBJ2-7; v_gene: TRBV10-2; CDR3aa: CASSNTPGTGGKGQYF
j_gene: TRBJ2-2; v_gene: TRBV27; CDR3aa: CASSLFGQAKTGELFF
j_gene: TRBJ1-6; v_gene: TRBV10-2; CDR3aa: CASSESGQGNSPLHF
j_gene: TRBJ2-6; v_gene: TRBV10-3; CDR3aa: CAISESKGGVSGANVLTF
j_gene: TRBJ2-3; v_gene: TRBV12-3/TRBV12-4; CDR3aa: CASSYEAPTDTQYF
j_gene: TRBJ2-5; v_gene: TRBV10-3; CDR3aa: CATTQGQGETQYF
j_gene: TRBJ1-4; v_gene: TRBV5-1; CDR3aa: CASSLAGRLEKLFF
j_gene: TRBJ2-2; v_gene: TRBV19; CDR3aa: CAGIANTGELFF
j_gene: TRBJ2-7; v_gene: TRBV18; CDR3aa: CASSPGTSGGPGKQYF
j_gene: TRBJ2-3; v_gene: TRBV11-1; CDR3aa: CASSSRQDRNTQYF
j_gene: TRBJ2-3; v_gene: TRBV29-1; CDR3aa: CSVGGREFPADTQYF
j_gene: TRBJ2-7; v_gene: TRBV6-2/TRBV6-3; CDR3aa: CASSKGGTGGSYEQYF
j_gene: TRBJ2-7; v_gene: TRBV4-2; CDR3aa: CASSQDKGANYEQYF
j_gene: TRBJ1-5; v_gene: TRBV6-1; CDR3aa: CASKGGPGQPQHF
j_gene: TRBJ2-5; v_gene: TRBV5-5; CDR3aa: CASSLALAETQYF
j_gene: TRBJ2-7; v_gene: TRBV29-1; CDR3aa: CSVETRQGNYEQYF
j_gene: TRBJ2-2; v_gene: TRBV4-3; CDR3aa: CASSQEGRSGELFF
j_gene: TRBJ1-1; v_gene: TRBV5-1; CDR3aa: CASRVRTGSAEAFF
j_gene: TRBJ1-5; v_gene: TRBV6-2/TRBV6-3; CDR3aa: CASSSWTGLSNQPQHF
j_gene: TRBJ1-2; v_gene: TRBV2; CDR3aa: CASTDRGFYGYTF
j_gene: TRBJ1-4; v_gene: TRBV27; CDR3aa: CASSLVRSNEKLFF
j_gene: TRBJ2-5; v_gene: TRBV6-1; CDR3aa: CASSERGTYQETQYF
j_gene: TRBJ1-5; v_gene: TRBV29-1; CDR3aa: CSVVTGGTADQPQHF
j_gene: TRBJ2-7; v_gene: TRBV12-3/TRBV12-4; CDR3aa: CASSTGTGHYEQYF
j_gene: TRBJ2-3; v_gene: TRBV7-9; CDR3aa: CASSPSGMSWGTDTQYF
j_gene: TRBJ2-7; v_gene: TRBV20-1; CDR3aa: CSARGPRGKEEQYF
j_gene: TRBJ2-3; v_gene: TRBV27; CDR3aa: CASSRPGLADTQYF
j_gene: TRBJ2-7; v_gene: TRBV4-3; CDR3aa: CASSQELPPAVNYEQYF
j_gene: TRBJ2-2; v_gene: TRBV29-1; CDR3aa: CSFARRETGELFF
j_gene: TRBJ2-2; v_gene: TRBV10-2; CDR3aa: CASRKANTGELFF
j_gene: TRBJ2-3; v_gene: TRBV24-1; CDR3aa: CATSEVTSGTDTQYF
j_gene: TRBJ1-2; v_gene: TRBV18; CDR3aa: CASSSPGSGYTF
j_gene: TRBJ2-3; v_gene: TRBV28; CDR3aa: CASRPGGGADTQYF
j_gene: TRBJ2-5; v_gene: TRBV11-2; CDR3aa: CASTLGVQETQYF
j_gene: TRBJ1-1; v_gene: TRBV6-1; CDR3aa: CASTPQRGAGRSEAFF